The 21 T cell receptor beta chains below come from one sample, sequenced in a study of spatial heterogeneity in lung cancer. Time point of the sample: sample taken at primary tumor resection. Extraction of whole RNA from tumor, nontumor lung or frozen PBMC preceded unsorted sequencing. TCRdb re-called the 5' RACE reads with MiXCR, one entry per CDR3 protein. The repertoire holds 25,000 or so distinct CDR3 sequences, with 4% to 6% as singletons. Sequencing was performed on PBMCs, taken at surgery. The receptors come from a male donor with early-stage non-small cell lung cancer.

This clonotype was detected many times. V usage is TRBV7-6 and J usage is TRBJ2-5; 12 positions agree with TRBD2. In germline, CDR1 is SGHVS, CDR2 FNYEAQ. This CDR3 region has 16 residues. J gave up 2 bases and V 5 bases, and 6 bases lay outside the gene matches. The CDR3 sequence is CASSHSLAGGQETQYF. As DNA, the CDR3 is TGTGCCAGCAGCCACTCACTAGCGGGGGGACAAGAGACCCAGTACTTC.

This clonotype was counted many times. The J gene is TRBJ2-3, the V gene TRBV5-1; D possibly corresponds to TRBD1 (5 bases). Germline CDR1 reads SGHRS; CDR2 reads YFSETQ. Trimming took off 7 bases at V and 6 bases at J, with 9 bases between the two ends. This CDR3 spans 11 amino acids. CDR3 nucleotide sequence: TGCGCCAGCTCAGGGTACGATACGCAGTATTTT. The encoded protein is CASSGYDTQYF.

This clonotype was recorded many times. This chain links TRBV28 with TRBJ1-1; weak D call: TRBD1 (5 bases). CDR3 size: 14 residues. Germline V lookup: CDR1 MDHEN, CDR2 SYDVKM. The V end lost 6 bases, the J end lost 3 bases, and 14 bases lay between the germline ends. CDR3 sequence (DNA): TGTGCCAGCAGGCCCCCGGACAAGGACACTGAAGCTTTCTTT. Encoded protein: CASRPPDKDTEAFF.

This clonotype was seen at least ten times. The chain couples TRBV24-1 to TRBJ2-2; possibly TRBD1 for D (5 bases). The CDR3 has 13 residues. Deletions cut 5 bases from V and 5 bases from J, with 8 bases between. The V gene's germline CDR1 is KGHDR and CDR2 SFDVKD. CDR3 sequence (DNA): TGTGCCACCAGTGTGACAGCTACCGGGGAGCTGTTTTTT. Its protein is CATSVTATGELFF.

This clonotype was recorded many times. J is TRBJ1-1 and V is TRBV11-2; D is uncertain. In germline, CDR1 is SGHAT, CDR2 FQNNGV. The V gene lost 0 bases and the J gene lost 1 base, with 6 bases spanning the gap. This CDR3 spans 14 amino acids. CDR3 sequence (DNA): TGTGCCAGCAGCTTAGAACACCAGAACACTGAAGCTTTCTTT. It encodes CASSLEHQNTEAFF.

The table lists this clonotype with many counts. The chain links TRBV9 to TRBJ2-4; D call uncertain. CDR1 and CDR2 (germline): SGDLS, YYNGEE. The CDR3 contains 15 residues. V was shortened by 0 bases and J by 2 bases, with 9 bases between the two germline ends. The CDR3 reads CASSVDVGSKNIQYF. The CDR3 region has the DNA TGTGCCAGCAGCGTAGACGTAGGGTCCAAAAACATTCAGTACTTC.

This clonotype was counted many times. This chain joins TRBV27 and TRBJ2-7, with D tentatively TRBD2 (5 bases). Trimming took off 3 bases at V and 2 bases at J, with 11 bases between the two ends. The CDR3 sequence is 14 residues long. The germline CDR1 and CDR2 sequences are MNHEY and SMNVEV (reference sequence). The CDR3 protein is CASSFGVGTYEQYF. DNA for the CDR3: TGTGCCAGCAGTTTCGGGGTAGGCACCTACGAGCAGTACTTC.

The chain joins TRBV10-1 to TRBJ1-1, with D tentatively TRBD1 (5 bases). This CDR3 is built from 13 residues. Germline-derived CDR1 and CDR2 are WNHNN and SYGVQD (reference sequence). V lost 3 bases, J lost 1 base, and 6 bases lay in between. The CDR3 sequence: CASSDGQNTEAFF. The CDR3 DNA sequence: TGCGCCAGCAGTGATGGACAGAACACTGAAGCTTTCTTT.

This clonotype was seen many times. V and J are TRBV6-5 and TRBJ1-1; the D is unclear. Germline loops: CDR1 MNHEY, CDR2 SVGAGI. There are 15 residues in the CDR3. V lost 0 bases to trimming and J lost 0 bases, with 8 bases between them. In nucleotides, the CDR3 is TGTGCCAGCAGTTACTCCATGACGGTGAACACTGAAGCTTTCTTT. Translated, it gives CASSYSMTVNTEAFF.

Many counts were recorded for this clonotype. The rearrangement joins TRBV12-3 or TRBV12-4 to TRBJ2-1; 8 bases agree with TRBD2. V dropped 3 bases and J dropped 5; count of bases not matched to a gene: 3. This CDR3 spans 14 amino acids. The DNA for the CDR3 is TGTGCCAGCAGTTTCAGCGGGGGAAACAATGAGCAGTTCTTC. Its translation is CASSFSGGNNEQFF.

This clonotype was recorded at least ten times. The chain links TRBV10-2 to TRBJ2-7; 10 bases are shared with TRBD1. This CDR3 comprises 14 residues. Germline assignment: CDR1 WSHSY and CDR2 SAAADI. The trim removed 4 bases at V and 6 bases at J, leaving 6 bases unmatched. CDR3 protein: CASSAGQGKGEQYF. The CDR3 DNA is TGCGCCAGCAGTGCGGGACAGGGGAAGGGCGAGCAGTACTTC.

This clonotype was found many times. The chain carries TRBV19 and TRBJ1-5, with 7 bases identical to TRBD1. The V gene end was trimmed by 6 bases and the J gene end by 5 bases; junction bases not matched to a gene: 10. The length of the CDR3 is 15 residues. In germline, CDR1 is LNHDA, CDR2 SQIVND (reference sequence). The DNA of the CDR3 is TGTGCCAGTAGGCCAAAGGGGGCAGGTTATCAGCCCCAGCATTTT. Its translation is CASRPKGAGYQPQHF.

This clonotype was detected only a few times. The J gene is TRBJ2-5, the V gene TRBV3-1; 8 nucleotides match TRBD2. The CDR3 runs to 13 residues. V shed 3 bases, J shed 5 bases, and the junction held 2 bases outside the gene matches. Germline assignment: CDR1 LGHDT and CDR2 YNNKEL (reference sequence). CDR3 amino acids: CASSHRGGETQYF. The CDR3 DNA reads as TGTGCCAGCAGCCACCGGGGGGGGGAGACCCAGTACTTC.

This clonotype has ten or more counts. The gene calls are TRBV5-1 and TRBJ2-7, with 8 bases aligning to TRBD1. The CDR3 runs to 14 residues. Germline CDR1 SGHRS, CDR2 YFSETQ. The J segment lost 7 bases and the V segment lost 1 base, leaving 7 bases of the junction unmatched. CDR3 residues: CASSLSGQGEEQYF. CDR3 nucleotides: TGCGCCAGCAGCTTGTCCGGACAGGGCGAGGAGCAGTACTTC.

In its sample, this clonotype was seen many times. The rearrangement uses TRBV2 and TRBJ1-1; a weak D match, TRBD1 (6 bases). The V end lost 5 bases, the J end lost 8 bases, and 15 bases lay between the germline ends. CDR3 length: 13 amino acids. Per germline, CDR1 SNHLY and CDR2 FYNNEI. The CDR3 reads CASSLRGGSEAFF. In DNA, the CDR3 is TGTGCCAGCAGTCTCAGGGGTGGGTCCGAAGCTTTCTTT.

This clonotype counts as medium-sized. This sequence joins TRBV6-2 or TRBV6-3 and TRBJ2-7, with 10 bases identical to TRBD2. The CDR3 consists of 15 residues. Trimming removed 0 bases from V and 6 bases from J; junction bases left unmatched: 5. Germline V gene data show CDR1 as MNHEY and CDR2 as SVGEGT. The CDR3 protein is CASSYSPSGSTEQYF. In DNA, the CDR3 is TGTGCCAGCAGTTACTCCCCTAGCGGGAGCACCGAGCAGTACTTC.

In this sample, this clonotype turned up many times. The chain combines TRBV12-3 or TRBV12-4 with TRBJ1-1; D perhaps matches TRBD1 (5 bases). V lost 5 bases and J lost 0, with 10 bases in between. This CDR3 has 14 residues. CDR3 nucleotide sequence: TGTGCCAGCAGTCCCGGGACTCTGAACACTGAAGCTTTCTTT. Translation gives CASSPGTLNTEAFF.

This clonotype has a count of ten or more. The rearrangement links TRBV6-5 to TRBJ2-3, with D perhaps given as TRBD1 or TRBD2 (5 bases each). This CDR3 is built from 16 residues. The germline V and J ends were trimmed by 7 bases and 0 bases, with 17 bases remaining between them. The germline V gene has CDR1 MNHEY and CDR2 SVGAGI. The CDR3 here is CASTPRGTGSTDTQYF. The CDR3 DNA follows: TGTGCCAGCACCCCGAGGGGAACAGGAAGCACAGATACGCAGTATTTT.

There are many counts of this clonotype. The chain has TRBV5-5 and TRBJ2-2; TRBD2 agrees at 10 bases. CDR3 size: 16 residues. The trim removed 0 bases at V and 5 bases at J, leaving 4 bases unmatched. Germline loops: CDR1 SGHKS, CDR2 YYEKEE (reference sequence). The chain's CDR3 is CASSLASGSGTGELFF. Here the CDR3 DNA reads TGTGCCAGCAGCTTGGCTAGCGGGAGCGGGACCGGGGAGCTGTTTTTT. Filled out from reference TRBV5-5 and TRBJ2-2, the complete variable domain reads DAGVTQSPTHLIKTRGQQVTLRCSPISGHKSVSWYQQVLGQGPQFIFQYYEKEERGRGNFPDRFSARQFPNYSSELNVNALLLGDSALYLCASSLASGSGTGELFFGEGSRLTVL.

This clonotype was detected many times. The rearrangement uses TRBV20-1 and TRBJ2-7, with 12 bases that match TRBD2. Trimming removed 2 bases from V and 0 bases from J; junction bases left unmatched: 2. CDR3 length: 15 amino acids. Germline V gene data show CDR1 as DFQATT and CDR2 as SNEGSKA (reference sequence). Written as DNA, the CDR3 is TGCAGTGCTAGAACTAGCGGGAGGAGCTCCTACGAGCAGTACTTC. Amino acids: CSARTSGRSSYEQYF.

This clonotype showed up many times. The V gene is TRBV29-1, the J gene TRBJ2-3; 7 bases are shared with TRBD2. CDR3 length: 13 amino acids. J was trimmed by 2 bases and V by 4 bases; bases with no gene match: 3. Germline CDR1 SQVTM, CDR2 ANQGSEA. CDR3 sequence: CSVAGDYTDTQYF. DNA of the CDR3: TGCAGCGTTGCGGGGGACTACACAGATACGCAGTATTTT.